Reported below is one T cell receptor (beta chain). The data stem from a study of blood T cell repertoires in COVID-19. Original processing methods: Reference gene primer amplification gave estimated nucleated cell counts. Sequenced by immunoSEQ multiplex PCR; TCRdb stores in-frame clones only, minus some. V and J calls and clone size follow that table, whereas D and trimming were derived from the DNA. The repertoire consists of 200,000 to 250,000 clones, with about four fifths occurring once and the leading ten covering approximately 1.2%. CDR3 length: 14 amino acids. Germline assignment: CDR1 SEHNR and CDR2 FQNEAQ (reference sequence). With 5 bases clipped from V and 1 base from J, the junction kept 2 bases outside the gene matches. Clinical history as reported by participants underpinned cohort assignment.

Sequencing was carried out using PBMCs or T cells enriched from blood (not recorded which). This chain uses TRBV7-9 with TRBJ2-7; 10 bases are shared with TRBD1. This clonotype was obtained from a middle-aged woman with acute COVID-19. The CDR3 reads CASSTGQGSYEQYF. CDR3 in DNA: TGTGCCAGCAGCACGGGACAGGGGTCCTACGAGCAGTACTTC.